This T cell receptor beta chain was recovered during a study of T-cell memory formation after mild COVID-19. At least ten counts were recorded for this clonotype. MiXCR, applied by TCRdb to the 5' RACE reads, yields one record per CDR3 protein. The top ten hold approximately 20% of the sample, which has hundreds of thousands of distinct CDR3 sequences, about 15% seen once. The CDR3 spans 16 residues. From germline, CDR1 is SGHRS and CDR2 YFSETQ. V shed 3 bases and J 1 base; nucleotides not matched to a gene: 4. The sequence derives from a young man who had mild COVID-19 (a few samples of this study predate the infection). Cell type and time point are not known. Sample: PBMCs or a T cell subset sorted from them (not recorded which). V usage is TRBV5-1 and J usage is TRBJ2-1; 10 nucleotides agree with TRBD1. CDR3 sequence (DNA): TGCGCCAGCAGCTGGGGGGACAGGGGTTCCTACAATGAGCAGTTCTTC. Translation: CASSWGDRGSYNEQFF.